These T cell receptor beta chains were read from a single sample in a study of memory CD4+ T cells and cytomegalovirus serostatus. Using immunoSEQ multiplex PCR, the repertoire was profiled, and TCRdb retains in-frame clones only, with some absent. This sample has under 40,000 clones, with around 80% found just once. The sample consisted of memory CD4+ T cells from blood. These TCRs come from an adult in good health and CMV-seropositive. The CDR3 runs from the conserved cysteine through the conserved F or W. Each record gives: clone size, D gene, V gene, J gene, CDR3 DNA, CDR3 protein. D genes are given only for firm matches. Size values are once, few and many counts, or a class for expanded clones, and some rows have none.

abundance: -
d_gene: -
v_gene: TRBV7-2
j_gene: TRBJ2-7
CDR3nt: TGTGCCAGCAGCTTCTCCGACAGCTACGAGCAGTACTTC
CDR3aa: CASSFSDSYEQYF

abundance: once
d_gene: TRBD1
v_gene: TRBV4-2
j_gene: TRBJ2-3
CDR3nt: TGTGCCAGCAGCCATGACAGGGGGAGCACAGATACGCAGTATTTT
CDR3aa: CASSHDRGSTDTQYF

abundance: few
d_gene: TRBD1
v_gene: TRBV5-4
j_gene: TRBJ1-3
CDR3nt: TGTGCCAGCAGCCCAGGGGGCTTTTCTGGAAACACCATATATTTT
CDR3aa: CASSPGGFSGNTIYF

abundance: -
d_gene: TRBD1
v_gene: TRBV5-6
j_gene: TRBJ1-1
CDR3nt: TGTGCCAGCAGCCGGGACAGACTGAACACTGAAGCTTTCTTT
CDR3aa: CASSRDRLNTEAFF

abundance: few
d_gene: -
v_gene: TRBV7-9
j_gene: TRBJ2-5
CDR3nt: TGTGCCAGCAGCTTTCGGTTAGAGTTCCAAGAGACCCAGTACTTC
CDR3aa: CASSFRLEFQETQYF

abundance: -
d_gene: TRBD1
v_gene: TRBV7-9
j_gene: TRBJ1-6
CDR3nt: TGTGCCAGCAGCTCAGGGACAGGGAGTTCACCCCTCCACTTT
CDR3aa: CASSSGTGSSPLHF

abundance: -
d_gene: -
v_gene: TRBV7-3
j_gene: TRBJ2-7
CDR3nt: TGTGCCAGCAGCGTCACCGGGGCAGGGTTTCACGAGCAGTACTTC
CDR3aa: CASSVTGAGFHEQYF

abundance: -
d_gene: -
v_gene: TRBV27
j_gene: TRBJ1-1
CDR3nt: TGTGCCAGCAGGTGGGGGACAAGGACTGAAGCTTTCTTT
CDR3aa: CASRWGTRTEAFF

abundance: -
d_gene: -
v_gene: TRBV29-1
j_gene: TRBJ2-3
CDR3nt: TGCAGCGTTGCTCAGGATACGCAGTATTTT
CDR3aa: CSVAQDTQYF

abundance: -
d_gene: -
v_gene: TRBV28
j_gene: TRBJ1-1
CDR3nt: TGTGCCAGCAGTCCCCGGTACGAGAACACTGAAGCTTTCTTT
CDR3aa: CASSPRYENTEAFF

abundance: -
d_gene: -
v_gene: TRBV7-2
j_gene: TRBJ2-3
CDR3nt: TGTGCCAGCAGCAACAATTTGGATACGCAGTATTTT
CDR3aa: CASSNNLDTQYF

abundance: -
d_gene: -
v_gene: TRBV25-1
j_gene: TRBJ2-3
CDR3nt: TGTGCCACCTGGACGTCGGCAGATACGCAGTATTTT
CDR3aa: CATWTSADTQYF

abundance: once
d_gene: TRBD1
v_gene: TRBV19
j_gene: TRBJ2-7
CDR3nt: TGTGCCAGTAGTCCGCGCCGGGACAGGACCTACGAGCAGTACTTC
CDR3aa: CASSPRRDRTYEQYF

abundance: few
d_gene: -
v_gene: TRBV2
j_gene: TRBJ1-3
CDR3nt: TGTGCCAGCATGAGGGACATCGGAAACACCATATATTTT
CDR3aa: CASMRDIGNTIYF

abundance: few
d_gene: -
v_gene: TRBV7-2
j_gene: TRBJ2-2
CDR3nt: TGTGCCAGCAGCTTAGCCGGGGCCGGGGAGCTGTTTTTT
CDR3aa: CASSLAGAGELFF

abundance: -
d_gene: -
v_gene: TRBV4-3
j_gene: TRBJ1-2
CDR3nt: TGCGCCAGCAGCCAAAGTCGGCAGGGTGGCTACACCTTC
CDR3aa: CASSQSRQGGYTF

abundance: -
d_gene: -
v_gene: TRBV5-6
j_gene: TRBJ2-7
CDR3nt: TGTGCCAGCAGCTTGGCAGGTCGATCCTACGAGCAGTACTTC
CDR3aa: CASSLAGRSYEQYF

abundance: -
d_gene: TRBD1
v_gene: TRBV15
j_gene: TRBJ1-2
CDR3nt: TGTGCCACCAGCAGAGGACAGGGTTATGGCTACACCTTC
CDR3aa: CATSRGQGYGYTF

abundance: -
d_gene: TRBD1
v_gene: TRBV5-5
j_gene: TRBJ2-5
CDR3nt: TGTGCCAGCTATCCGGGACAGCTAAGCCAAGAGACCCAGTACTTC
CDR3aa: CASYPGQLSQETQYF

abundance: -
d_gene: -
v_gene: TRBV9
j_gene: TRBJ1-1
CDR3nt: TGTGCCAGCAGCCCCCAGGTACAGGGACGTGCTGAAGCTTTCTTT
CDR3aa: CASSPQVQGRAEAFF

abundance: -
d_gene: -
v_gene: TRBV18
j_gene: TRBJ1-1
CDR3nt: TGTGCCAGCTCACCACTTGAGGGGAGTGGGGCTTTCTTT
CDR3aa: CASSPLEGSGAFF

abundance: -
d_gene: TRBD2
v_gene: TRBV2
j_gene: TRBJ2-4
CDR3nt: TGTGCCAGCAAAGTGGGGGGGAACATTCAGTACTTC
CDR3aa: CASKVGGNIQYF

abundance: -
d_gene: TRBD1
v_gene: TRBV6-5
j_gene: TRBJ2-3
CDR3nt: TGTGCCAGCAGTAACAGGGGGAGCACAGATACGCAGTATTTT
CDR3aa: CASSNRGSTDTQYF

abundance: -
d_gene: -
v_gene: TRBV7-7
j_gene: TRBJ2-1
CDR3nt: TGTGCCAGCAGCTTAGGGGAGTACAATGAGCAGTTCTTC
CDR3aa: CASSLGEYNEQFF

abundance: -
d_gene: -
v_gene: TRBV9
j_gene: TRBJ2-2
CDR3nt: TGTGCCAGCAGCGTAGCGCCATCGAACACCGGGGAGCTGTTTTTT
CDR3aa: CASSVAPSNTGELFF

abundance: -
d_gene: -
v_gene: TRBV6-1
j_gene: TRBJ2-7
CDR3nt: TGTGCCAGCAGACCGGGACTGAGCTCCTACGAGCAGTACTTC
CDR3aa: CASRPGLSSYEQYF

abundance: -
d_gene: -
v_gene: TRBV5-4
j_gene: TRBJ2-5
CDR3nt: TGTGCCAGCAGCCACGGGGACATTCAAGAGACCCAGTACTTC
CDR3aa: CASSHGDIQETQYF

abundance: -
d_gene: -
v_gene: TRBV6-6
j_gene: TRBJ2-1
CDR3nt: TGTGCCAGCAGCCTTAAACCTGGAGAGCAGTTCTTC
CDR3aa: CASSLKPGEQFF

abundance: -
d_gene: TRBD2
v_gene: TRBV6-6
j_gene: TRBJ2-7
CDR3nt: TGTGCCAGCAGTTCCCGGACTAGCGGGAACCACGAGCAGTACTTC
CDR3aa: CASSSRTSGNHEQYF

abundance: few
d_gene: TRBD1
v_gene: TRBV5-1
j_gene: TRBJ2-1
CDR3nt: TGCGCCAGCAGCGAATCCGGGACAGGGGGCGTCAATGAGCAGTTCTTC
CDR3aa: CASSESGTGGVNEQFF

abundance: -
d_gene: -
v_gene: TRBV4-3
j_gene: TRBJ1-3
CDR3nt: TGCGCCAGCAGCCAAGCGCAGGACTCTGGAAACACCATATATTTT
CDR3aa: CASSQAQDSGNTIYF

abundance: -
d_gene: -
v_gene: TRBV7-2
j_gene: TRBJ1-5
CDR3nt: TGTGCCAGCAGCGCACAACCGGGGCAGCCCCAGCATTTT
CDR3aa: CASSAQPGQPQHF

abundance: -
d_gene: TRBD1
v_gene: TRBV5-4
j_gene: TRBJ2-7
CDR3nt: TGTGCCAGCAGCTTGTTGACAGGGGTCCCCTACGAGCAGTACTTC
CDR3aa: CASSLLTGVPYEQYF

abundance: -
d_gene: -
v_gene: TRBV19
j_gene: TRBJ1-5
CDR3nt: TGTGCCAGTAGTATCAGGGTAGCTCAGCCCCAGCATTTT
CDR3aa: CASSIRVAQPQHF

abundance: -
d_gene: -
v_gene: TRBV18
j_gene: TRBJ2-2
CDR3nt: TGTGCCAGCTCACCACGGGGACAAAACACCGGGGAGCTGTTTTTT
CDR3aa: CASSPRGQNTGELFF

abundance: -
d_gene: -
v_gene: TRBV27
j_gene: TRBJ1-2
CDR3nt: TGTGCCAGCAGTAAAGGCAGCTATGGCTACACCTTC
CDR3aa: CASSKGSYGYTF

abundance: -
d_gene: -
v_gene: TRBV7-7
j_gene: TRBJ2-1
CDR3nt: TGTGCTAGCAGCTTTAACCGCGACAATGAGCAGTTCTTC
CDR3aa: CASSFNRDNEQFF

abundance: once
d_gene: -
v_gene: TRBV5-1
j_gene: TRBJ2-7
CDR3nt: TGCGCCAGCAGCTCCGACGGGACGGCGGAGCAGTACTTC
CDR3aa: CASSSDGTAEQYF

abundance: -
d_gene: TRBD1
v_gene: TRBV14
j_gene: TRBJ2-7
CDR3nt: TGTGCCAGCAGCAATACAGGGGGCGAGGGCTACGAGCAGTACTTC
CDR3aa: CASSNTGGEGYEQYF

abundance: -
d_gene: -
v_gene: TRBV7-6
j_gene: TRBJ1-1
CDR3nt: TGTGCCAGCAGCTTAGGCCACGGGACGATGAACACTGAAGCTTTCTTT
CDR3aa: CASSLGHGTMNTEAFF

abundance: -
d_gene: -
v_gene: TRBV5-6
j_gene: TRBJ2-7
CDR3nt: TGTGCCAGCAGCTTGTGGCAGGTCAACGAGCAGTACTTC
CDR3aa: CASSLWQVNEQYF

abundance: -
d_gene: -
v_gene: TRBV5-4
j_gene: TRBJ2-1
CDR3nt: TGTGCCAGCAGTTCGATCTTAACGTTCGACAATGAGCAGTTCTTC
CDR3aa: CASSSILTFDNEQFF

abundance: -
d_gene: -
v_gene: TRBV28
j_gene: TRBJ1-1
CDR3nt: TGTGCCAGTTGGGGGAACACTGAAGCTTTCTTT
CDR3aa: CASWGNTEAFF

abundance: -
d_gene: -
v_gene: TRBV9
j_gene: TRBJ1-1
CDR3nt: TGTGCCAGCAGCTTCTCAGGGGACACTGAAGCTTTCTTT
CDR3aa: CASSFSGDTEAFF

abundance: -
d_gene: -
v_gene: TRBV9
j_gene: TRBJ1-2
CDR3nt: TGTGCCAGCAGCGTAGGTGGCAGGGTTGGCTACACCTTC
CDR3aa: CASSVGGRVGYTF

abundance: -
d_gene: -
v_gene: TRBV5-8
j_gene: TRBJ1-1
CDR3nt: TGTGCCAGCAGCCCTCGTCGTCCGGCTGAAGCTTTCTTT
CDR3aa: CASSPRRPAEAFF

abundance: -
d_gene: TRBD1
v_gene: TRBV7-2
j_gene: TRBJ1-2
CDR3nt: TGTGCCAGCAGCTTAGTAACAGGGGAGTATGGCTACACCTTC
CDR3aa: CASSLVTGEYGYTF

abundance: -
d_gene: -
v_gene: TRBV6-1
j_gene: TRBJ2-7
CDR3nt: TGTGCCAGCAGGGCGGCTGCCACCACCTACGAGCAGTACTTC
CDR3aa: CASRAAATTYEQYF

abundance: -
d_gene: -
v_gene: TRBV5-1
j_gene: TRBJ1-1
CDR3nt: TGCGCCAGCAGCTTCACGTTAAGTAGACAGCCGAACACTGAAGCTTTCTTT
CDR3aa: CASSFTLSRQPNTEAFF

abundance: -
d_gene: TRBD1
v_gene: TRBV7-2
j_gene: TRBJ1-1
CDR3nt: TGTGCCAGCAGCTTAGCGACAGGGGAGGGTGAAGCTTTCTTT
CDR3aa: CASSLATGEGEAFF

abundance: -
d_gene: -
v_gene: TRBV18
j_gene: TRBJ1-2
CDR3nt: TGTGCCAGCTCAGACAGGAATGACTATGGCTACACCTTC
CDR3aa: CASSDRNDYGYTF

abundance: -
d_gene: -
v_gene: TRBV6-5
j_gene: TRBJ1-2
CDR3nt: TGTGCCAGCAGTCGGACAGCTCTGGGTTACGGCTACACCTTC
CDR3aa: CASSRTALGYGYTF

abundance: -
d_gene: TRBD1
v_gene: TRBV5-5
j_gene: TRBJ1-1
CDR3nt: TGTGCCAGCAGCCAACCTACAGGGGGCTACCAAGCTTTCTTT
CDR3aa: CASSQPTGGYQAFF

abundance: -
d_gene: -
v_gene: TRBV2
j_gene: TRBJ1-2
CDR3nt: TGTGCCAGCAGTTCTACAGGGCCCCGGGGCTATGGCTACACCTTC
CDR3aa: CASSSTGPRGYGYTF

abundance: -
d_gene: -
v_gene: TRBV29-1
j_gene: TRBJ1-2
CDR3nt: TGCAGCGCCCGCAGCGGGAGCGAGTATGGCTACACCTTC
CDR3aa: CSARSGSEYGYTF